A selection of T cell receptor beta chains follows, all from one sample in a study of cytomegalovirus exposure and HLA in healthy donors. Libraries were prepared by immunoSEQ multiplex PCR; TCRdb keeps only in-frame clonotypes and omits some of them. The sample holds 300,000 to 450,000 clones, about nine tenths seen once. Sequencing input: PBMCs. The receptors come from a woman aged 18-29 years in good health and CMV-seronegative. CDR3s include the opening cysteine and the closing phenylalanine or tryptophan. The D gene is left open where the match is weak. Size tells how often a clone was seen (once, few, many) or the class of an expanded clone, and some rows leave it out.

- | TRBJ1-1 | - | TRBV5-5 | TGTGCCAGCAGCCCCTCCGGAGGGAACACTGAAGCTTTCTTT | CASSPSGGNTEAFF
- | TRBJ1-3 | TRBD1 | TRBV30 | TGTGCCTGGTCGACAGGGGTTGGAAACACCATATATTTT | CAWSTGVGNTIYF
- | TRBJ1-2 | - | TRBV6-5 | TGTGCCAGCAGTTACTCGTCCCAGGGAGGCTATGGCTACACCTTC | CASSYSSQGGYGYTF
- | TRBJ1-1 | - | TRBV5-6 | TGTGCCAGCAGCTTGGTACCAGGGCGTAACACTGAAGCTTTCTTT | CASSLVPGRNTEAFF
- | TRBJ2-1 | TRBD2 | TRBV27 | TGTGCCAGCAGTTTAAATAAGCGGGGGTTGGGGGAGCAGTTCTTC | CASSLNKRGLGEQFF
- | TRBJ2-1 | - | TRBV4-2 | TGTGCCAGCAGCCAAGATACGCCGGGATGGTCCTACAATGAGCAGTTCTTC | CASSQDTPGWSYNEQFF
- | TRBJ2-1 | TRBD2 | TRBV30 | TGTGCCTGGAGTGTTCCTGGGACTAGGAACAATGAGCAGTTCTTC | CAWSVPGTRNNEQFF
- | TRBJ2-7 | - | TRBV6-5 | TGTGCCAGCAGTTACTCGAGGAGGGGTAACTACGAGCAGTACTTC | CASSYSRRGNYEQYF
- | TRBJ1-3 | TRBD1 | TRBV6-5 | TGTGCCAGCAGTTATCGGACAGGGGCTGGAAACACCATATATTTT | CASSYRTGAGNTIYF
once | TRBJ2-7 | - | TRBV29-1 | TGCAGCGTTCTGGAGGGTCCTGACTACGAGCAGTACTTC | CSVLEGPDYEQYF
- | TRBJ2-5 | TRBD1 | TRBV29-1 | TGCAGCGTTGAGACAGGGTCCCAAGAGACCCAGTACTTC | CSVETGSQETQYF
- | TRBJ2-7 | - | TRBV27 | TGTGCCAGCAGCCCTACAGGGACAACGTCGTACGAGCAGTACTTC | CASSPTGTTSYEQYF
- | TRBJ2-1 | TRBD2 | TRBV27 | TGTGCCAGCCTATGGGGGGGGGAGCAGTTCTTC | CASLWGGEQFF
- | TRBJ2-1 | TRBD2 | TRBV4-1 | TGCGCCAGCAGTCCCTTAGCGGGGGGGCCCAATGAGCAGTTCTTC | CASSPLAGGPNEQFF
once | TRBJ1-1 | - | TRBV4-2 | TGTGCCAGCAGTTACCTCGCGGGGAACACTGAAGCTTTCTTT | CASSYLAGNTEAFF
- | TRBJ1-6 | - | TRBV7-9 | TGTGCCAGCAGCTCGATCGACAGAGCGAATTCACCCCTCCACTTT | CASSSIDRANSPLHF
- | TRBJ1-1 | - | TRBV27 | TGTGCCAGCAGTTTATTAACACCACGGAGGAACACTGAAGCTTTCTTT | CASSLLTPRRNTEAFF
- | TRBJ2-7 | TRBD2 | TRBV28 | TGTGCCAGCAGTTTGGTAGCGGGTTCCTACGAGCAGTACTTC | CASSLVAGSYEQYF
once | TRBJ2-7 | TRBD2 | TRBV5-1 | TGCGCCAGCAGCTCCCTACCGGGAGGGCGGTACGAGCAGTACTTC | CASSSLPGGRYEQYF
- | TRBJ2-1 | TRBD1 | TRBV27 | TGTGCCAGCAGTGCCACTAACAGGGGAATTGAGCAGTTCTTC | CASSATNRGIEQFF
- | TRBJ2-1 | - | TRBV5-1 | TGCGCCAGCAGCTTGGCCCTCTCAACAAATGCGCAGTTCTTC | CASSLALSTNAQFF
- | TRBJ2-3 | TRBD2 | TRBV5-6 | TGTGCCAGCAGCTCTAGCGGGAGGTCAGATACGCAGTATTTT | CASSSSGRSDTQYF
- | TRBJ2-7 | - | TRBV27 | TGTGCCAGCAGTTTCGCCTCCGGGTCGACAGCGCCCTACGAGCAGTACTTC | CASSFASGSTAPYEQYF
- | TRBJ1-2 | - | TRBV6-1 | TGTGCCAGCAATACTGGTGGCTACACCTTC | CASNTGGYTF
once | TRBJ1-5 | - | TRBV5-1 | TGCGCCAGCAGCTTGGCTAACCCGGGACACCTTAGCAATCAGCCCCAGCATTTT | CASSLANPGHLSNQPQHF
- | TRBJ2-7 | - | TRBV29-1 | TGCAGCGTTGCTGGCCAGGGGGGCGAGCAGTACTTC | CSVAGQGGEQYF
- | TRBJ2-2 | TRBD2 | TRBV18 | TGTGCCAGCACGCGGGAGACGGGAGCGAACACCGGGGAGCTGTTTTTT | CASTRETGANTGELFF
- | TRBJ2-7 | - | TRBV15 | TGTGCCACCAGCCGACCTAAGGGGGGGACGTACGAGCAGTACTTC | CATSRPKGGTYEQYF
- | TRBJ1-2 | - | TRBV19 | TGTGCCAGTAGTATAAGCGGGCTTAACTATGGCTACACCTTC | CASSISGLNYGYTF
- | TRBJ2-7 | - | TRBV20-1 | TGCAGTGCTCTGGAGTACGAGCAGTACTTC | CSALEYEQYF
- | TRBJ2-3 | - | TRBV5-4 | TGTGCCGTTACTAGCCCAGACACAGATACGCAGTATTTT | CAVTSPDTDTQYF
- | TRBJ2-3 | TRBD1 | TRBV9 | TGTGCCAGCAGCGTAAGAACAGGGGTCGGCACAGATACGCAGTATTTT | CASSVRTGVGTDTQYF
- | TRBJ2-2 | - | TRBV5-4 | TGTGCCAGCAGCCCAAATACAGGAACTGCGAACACCGGGGAGCTGTTTTTT | CASSPNTGTANTGELFF